The 24 T cell receptor beta chains reported below all come from one sample, sequenced in a study of blood T cell repertoires in COVID-19. Measured with immunoSEQ multiplex PCR; TCRdb has only the in-frame clones, and not every one. The repertoire holds about 240,000 clones, with around 86% as singletons. Sequenced sample: PBMCs or T cells enriched from blood (not recorded which). The source is a middle-aged woman with acute COVID-19.

This chain connects TRBV9 to TRBJ2-7, with 11 bases matching TRBD1. Germline lookup yields CDR1 SGDLS and CDR2 YYNGEE. This CDR3 contains 15 residues. V lost 0 bases to trimming and J lost 4 bases; unmatched junction nucleotides: 3. CDR3 nucleotides: TGTGCCAGCAGCGTAGCTGGGACAGGGGGATACGAGCAGTACTTC. Its translation is CASSVAGTGGYEQYF.

The chain recombines TRBV12-3 or TRBV12-4 with TRBJ1-2; 8 nucleotides match TRBD1. The V gene end was trimmed by 6 bases and the J gene end by 4 bases; junction bases not matched to a gene: 4. CDR3 length: 13 amino acids. In DNA form, the CDR3 reads TGTGCCAGCAGCAGACAGGGGCTCTATGGCTACACCTTC. Encoded protein: CASSRQGLYGYTF.

The chain is built from TRBV27 and TRBJ2-2; 7 nucleotides match TRBD2. J was trimmed by 2 bases and V by 5 bases; bases with no gene match: 5. Germline V CDR1 and CDR2: MNHEY, SMNVEV (reference sequence). This CDR3 spans 15 amino acids. The CDR3 nucleotides are TGTGCCAGCAGTGAGCGGGACGCAAACACCGGGGAGCTGTTTTTT. This gives the protein CASSERDANTGELFF.

This clone showed up just once. The chain is built from TRBV2 and TRBJ1-5; D perhaps matches TRBD1 (5 bases). Germline CDR1 reads SNHLY; CDR2 reads FYNNEI. The V and J ends lost 8 bases and 1 base respectively, with 12 bases between them. This CDR3 contains 14 residues. In DNA form, the CDR3 reads TGTGCCAGCGCTCAGGGCATAAGCAATCAGCCCCAGCATTTT. Protein: CASAQGISNQPQHF.

The chain links TRBV10-2 to TRBJ2-1; tentative D call: TRBD2 (5 bases). Germline lookup yields CDR1 WSHSY and CDR2 SAAADI. The V gene lost 6 bases and the J gene lost 4 bases, with 16 bases spanning the gap. This CDR3 spans 15 amino acids. CDR3 DNA: TGCGCCAGCAGCAGAGGGCTGCCTAAGTACAATGAGCAGTTCTTC. This gives the protein CASSRGLPKYNEQFF.

This clone was counted once. The chain combines TRBV30 with TRBJ1-1; no clear D. Germline V gives CDR1 GTSNPN, CDR2 SVGIG (reference sequence). V dropped 0 bases and J dropped 4 bases, with 12 bases sitting between them. CDR3 length: 14 amino acids. Here the CDR3 reads CAWSVGGKGTEAFF. DNA of the CDR3: TGTGCCTGGAGTGTGGGAGGGAAGGGCACTGAAGCTTTCTTT.

The rearrangement links TRBV19 to TRBJ1-3; D unclear. Trimming left V 6 bases short and J 9 bases short, with 9 bases between. Germline assignment: CDR1 LNHDA and CDR2 SQIVND (reference sequence). This CDR3 region has 11 residues. CDR3 sequence: CASRRTGTIYF. Written as DNA, the CDR3 is TGTGCCAGTAGGAGAACTGGCACCATATATTTT.

The chain recombines TRBV18 with TRBJ2-7; TRBD2 might be the D (6 bases). This CDR3 contains 15 residues. Trimming removed 3 bases at V and 4 bases at J, with 16 bases between. Germline V gene lookup returns CDR1 KGHSH and CDR2 LQKENI. The CDR3 DNA reads as TGTGCCAGCTCACCGGTTAGGAGGGCCGGGTACGAGCAGTACTTC. Protein product: CASSPVRRAGYEQYF. Combining the CDR3 with reference TRBV18 and TRBJ2-7 gives the whole variable domain NAGVMQNPRHLVRRRGQEARLRCSPMKGHSHVYWYRQLPEEGLKFMVYLQKENIIDESGMPKERFSAEFPKEGPSILRIQQVVRGDSAAYFCASSPVRRAGYEQYFGPGTRLTVT.

The CDR3 here is CASSQGAAGSYNEQFF. The CDR3 DNA follows: TGCGCCAGCAGCCAAGGGGCGGCGGGGTCCTACAATGAGCAGTTCTTC. V gene TRBV4-1 combines with J gene TRBJ2-1, with D tentatively TRBD2 (6 bases). Deletions cut 1 base from V and 1 base from J, with 11 bases between. The germline V gene encodes CDR1 MGHRA and CDR2 YSYEKL. CDR3 length: 16 amino acids.

V is TRBV1 and J is TRBJ2-2; the table's D gene call, TRBD2, was not cross checked with the DNA. TRBV1 is designated a pseudogene. The CDR3 runs to 19 residues. The CDR3 loop reads CTSSQGTSWVTPNTGELFF. Here the CDR3 DNA reads TGCACCAGCAGCCAAGGGACTAGCTGGGTAACGCCGAACACCGGGGAGCTGTTTTTT.

This chain connects TRBV27 to TRBJ2-3, with D perhaps matching TRBD1 (5 bases). The germline CDR1 and CDR2 sequences are MNHEY and SMNVEV (reference sequence). Trimming shortened V by 6 bases and J by 3 bases, and 13 bases separated the two germline ends. CDR3 size: 14 residues. The chain's CDR3 is CASRQGFRTDTQYF. CDR3 bases: TGTGCCAGCAGGCAGGGCTTTAGGACAGATACGCAGTATTTT.

This clone came up a few times. The chain recombines TRBV7-9 with TRBJ2-1; weak D call: TRBD2 (5 bases). The V gene's germline CDR1 is SEHNR and CDR2 FQNEAQ (reference sequence). The ends were cut back, 5 bases at V and 3 bases at J, with 8 bases in the middle. CDR3 size: 13 residues. The CDR3 spells CASSRTSYNEQFF. CDR3 bases: TGTGCCAGCAGCCGTACTAGCTACAATGAGCAGTTCTTC.

The chain is built from TRBV6-5 and TRBJ1-1; D gene uncertain. The germline V gene encodes CDR1 MNHEY and CDR2 SVGAGI. The V end was cut by 2 bases, the J end by 3 bases, with 7 bases between. The CDR3 totals 13 residues. This chain's CDR3 is CASSYVVDTEAFF. In DNA, the CDR3 is TGTGCCAGCAGTTACGTAGTCGACACTGAAGCTTTCTTT.

V and J are TRBV6-1 and TRBJ2-7; perhaps TRBD2 as D (6 bases). V was trimmed by 7 bases and J by 0 bases, leaving 16 bases between them. The germline gives CDR1 MNHNS, CDR2 SASEGT. The length of the CDR3 is 15 residues. This chain's CDR3 is CASIRPTRGSYEQYF. CDR3 nucleotide sequence: TGTGCCAGCATCCGCCCGACGCGGGGCTCCTACGAGCAGTACTTC.

The rearrangement uses TRBV3-1 (or the pseudogene TRBV3-2) and TRBJ2-1; 10 nucleotides agree with TRBD2. Germline assignment: CDR1 LGHDT and CDR2 YNNKEL (reference sequence). The CDR3 has 15 amino acids. V trimming: 0 bases; J trimming: 9 bases; junction bases outside the gene matches: 5. The CDR3 DNA reads as TGTGCCAGCAGCCAAGATACTAGCGGGAATGGTGAGCAGTTCTTC. As protein: CASSQDTSGNGEQFF.

The chain has TRBV7-8 and TRBJ1-5; the D gene is possibly TRBD1 (5 bases). V gave up 4 bases and J gave up 5 bases, with 12 bases separating them. The CDR3 is made up of 14 amino acids. Germline assignment: CDR1 SGHVS and CDR2 FQNEAQ. For the CDR3, the DNA is TGTGCCAGCAGCTGGGCAGGGCTTGATCAGCCCCAGCATTTT. Translating it yields CASSWAGLDQPQHF.

In its sample, this clone was seen once. This chain uses TRBV3-1 (or the pseudogene TRBV3-2) with TRBJ1-3; possible D gene TRBD1, 6 bases. Germline V gene lookup returns CDR1 LGHDT and CDR2 YNNKEL (reference sequence). The V end was cut by 4 bases, the J end by 2 bases, with 15 bases between. The CDR3 consists of 16 residues. CDR3 in DNA: TGTGCCAGCAGCCCAAACAGGGTTTTTGCTGGAAACACCATATATTTT. As protein: CASSPNRVFAGNTIYF.

The chain carries TRBV10-2 and TRBJ2-7, with D perhaps TRBD1 (5 bases). CDR1 is WSHSY, CDR2 SAAADI, per germline. Trimming left V 7 bases short and J 4 bases short, with 14 bases between. There are 13 residues in the CDR3. The CDR3 is CASTWGLTYEQYF. CDR3 nucleotide sequence: TGCGCCAGCACATGGGGCCTTACTTACGAGCAGTACTTC.

CDR3: CASSQGLVDPYEQYF. In DNA form, the CDR3 reads TGTGCCAGCAGCCAAGGACTAGTCGACCCGTACGAGCAGTACTTC. V usage is TRBV3-1 (or the pseudogene TRBV3-2) and J usage is TRBJ2-7; perhaps TRBD2 as D (6 bases). Between the trimmed V and J ends, which lost 1 base and 4 bases, there was a span of 14 bases. Per the germline V gene, CDR1 is LGHDT and CDR2 is YNNKEL (reference sequence). CDR3 length: 15 amino acids.

This chain links TRBV14 with TRBJ1-2, with D tentatively TRBD1 (6 bases). CDR3 length equals 13 residues. The germline V and J ends were trimmed by 4 bases and 5 bases, with 11 bases remaining between them. Germline values: CDR1 SGHDN, CDR2 FVKESK. CDR3 in amino acids: CASSPGQRYGYTF. DNA for the CDR3: TGTGCCAGCAGCCCCGGACAGAGATATGGCTACACCTTC.

The chain recombines TRBV25-1 with TRBJ2-1, with D possibly being TRBD1 (6 bases). Germline V lookup: CDR1 MGHDK, CDR2 SYGVNS. V lost 6 bases to trimming and J lost 6 bases, with 15 bases between them. The CDR3 runs 14 residues. CDR3 in DNA: TGTGCCAGCAGGCGAGGCCAGGGGAGCAATGAGCAGTTCTTC. It yields the protein CASRRGQGSNEQFF.

The chain carries TRBV5-1 and TRBJ1-6, with D unclear. Trimming took off 4 bases at V and 7 bases at J, with 21 bases between the two ends. In germline, CDR1 is SGHRS, CDR2 YFSETQ. The CDR3 loop spans 17 amino acids. The chain's CDR3 is CASSRNTRERKNSPLHF. The CDR3, as DNA: TGCGCCAGCAGCCGGAATACTCGGGAGAGAAAAAATTCACCCCTCCACTTT.

This sequence joins TRBV2 and TRBJ2-5; tentative D call: TRBD1 (6 bases). Germline V CDR1 and CDR2: SNHLY, FYNNEI. Trimming stripped 6 bases from V and 5 bases from J, with 16 bases between. CDR3 length: 14 residues. CDR3 coding DNA: TGTGCCAGCAGCGCTTATGGGGGCGGGGAGACCCAGTACTTC. Its translation is CASSAYGGGETQYF.

The CDR3 DNA is TGCGCCAGCAGTGACACCGGGACAGGAGTCTATGGCTACACCTTC. Residues: CASSDTGTGVYGYTF. The rearrangement joins TRBV10-2 to TRBJ1-2; 8 bases agree with TRBD1. The CDR3 runs to 15 residues. The ends lost 3 bases at V and 4 bases at J; junction bases unmatched: 7. Germline loops: CDR1 WSHSY, CDR2 SAAADI.